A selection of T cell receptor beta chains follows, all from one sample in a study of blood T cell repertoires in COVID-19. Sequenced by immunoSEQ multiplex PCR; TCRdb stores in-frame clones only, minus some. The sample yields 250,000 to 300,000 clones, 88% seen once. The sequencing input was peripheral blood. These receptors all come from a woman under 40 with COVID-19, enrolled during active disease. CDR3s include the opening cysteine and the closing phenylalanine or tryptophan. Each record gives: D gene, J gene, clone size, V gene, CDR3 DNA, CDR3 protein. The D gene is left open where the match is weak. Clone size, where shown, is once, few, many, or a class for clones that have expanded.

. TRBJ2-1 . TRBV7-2 TGTGCCAGCGTTCGGTTCGATGAGCAGTTCTTC CASVRFDEQFF
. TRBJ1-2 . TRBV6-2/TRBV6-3 TGTGCCAGCAGTTACCCAACCGGGACTCGGTATGGCTACACCTTC CASSYPTGTRYGYTF
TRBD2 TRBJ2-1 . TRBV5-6 TGTGCCAGCAGCTTTACTAGCGGGGCCCCCAATGAGCAGTTCTTC CASSFTSGAPNEQFF
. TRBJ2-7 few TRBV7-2 TGTGCCAGCAGTTCTCGACAGGCCTCCTCCTACGAGCAGTACTTC CASSSRQASSYEQYF
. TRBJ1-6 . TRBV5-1 TGCGCCAGCAGCTTGGTGGCCGGAGCAACTTCACCCCTCCACTTT CASSLVAGATSPLHF
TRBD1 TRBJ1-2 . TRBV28 TGTGCCAGCAGTCTCGGGACAGTTCGTGGCTACACCTTC CASSLGTVRGYTF
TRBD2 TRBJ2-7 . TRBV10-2 TGCGCCAGCCAAGACCGAGGAGGAGTAGCGGGAAGGGGTGCCTACGAGCAGTACTTC CASQDRGGVAGRGAYEQYF
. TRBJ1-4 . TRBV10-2 TGCGCCAGCAGTGAAAGAGCTGAAAAACTGTTTTTT CASSERAEKLFF
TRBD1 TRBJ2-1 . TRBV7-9 TGTGCCAGCAGCCACCGGGACAGGGCAAGTAGCGAGCAGTTCTTC CASSHRDRASSEQFF
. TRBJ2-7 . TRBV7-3 TGTGCCAGCAGCCTATCACTGGGGCCGAGGCAGTACTTC CASSLSLGPRQYF
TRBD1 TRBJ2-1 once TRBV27 TGTGCCAGCAGTTTGATCCCCACGACAGGGAATGAGCAGTTCTTC CASSLIPTTGNEQFF
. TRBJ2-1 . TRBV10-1 TGCGCCAGCAGTTTGAGGGTTTCGTACAATGAGCAGTTCTTC CASSLRVSYNEQFF
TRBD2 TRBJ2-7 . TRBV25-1 TGTGCCAGCAGTGAGGTAAAGACTAGCGGGAGAAGGGAGCAGTACTTC CASSEVKTSGRREQYF
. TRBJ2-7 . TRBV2 TGTGCCAGCTGGGGCTTAGGGGAGCAGTACTTC CASWGLGEQYF
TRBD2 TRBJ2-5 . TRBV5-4 TGTGCCAGCAGCTTGAGCGGGATACAAGAGACCCAGTACTTC CASSLSGIQETQYF
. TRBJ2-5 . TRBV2 TGTGCCAGCAGAGTTCCCCAGTACCAAGAGACCCAGTACTTC CASRVPQYQETQYF
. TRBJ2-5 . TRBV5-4 TGTGCCAGCAGCCCTGGGTCGTTCCCAGGGGCCCAGTACTTC CASSPGSFPGAQYF
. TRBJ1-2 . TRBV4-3 TGCGCCAGCAGCTCAAGCCGGGTACAGGGTGGCTACACCTTC CASSSSRVQGGYTF
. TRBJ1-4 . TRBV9 TGTGCCAGCAGCTCCCCGGTTGAGGATGAAAAACTGTTTTTT CASSSPVEDEKLFF
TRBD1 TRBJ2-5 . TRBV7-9 TGTGCCAGCAGCCTATCACAGGGGACCCAAGAGACCCAGTACTTC CASSLSQGTQETQYF
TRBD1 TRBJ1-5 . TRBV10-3 TGTGCCATCAGTGCGGGACAGGGAAATCAGCCCCAGCATTTT CAISAGQGNQPQHF
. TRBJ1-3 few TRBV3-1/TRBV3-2 TGTGCCAGCAGCCAAGGACCTAGCGCCATATATTTT CASSQGPSAIYF
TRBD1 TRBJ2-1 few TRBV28 TGTGCCAGCAGATCCCGACAGGGGAGGTACAATGAGCAGTTCTTC CASRSRQGRYNEQFF
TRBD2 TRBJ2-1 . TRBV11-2 TGTGCCAGCGTAGCGGGAGTGGGAGGGGGTGAGCAGTTCTTC CASVAGVGGGEQFF
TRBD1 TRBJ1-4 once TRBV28 TGTGCCAGCAGTTCTCGGACAGGGGGCTCAGTTAATGAAAAACTGTTTTTT CASSSRTGGSVNEKLFF
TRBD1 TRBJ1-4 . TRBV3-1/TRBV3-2 TGTGCCAGCAGCCAAGAAACAGGGGCTGAAAAACTGTTTTTT CASSQETGAEKLFF
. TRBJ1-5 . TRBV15 TGTGCCACCAGGGACACAGATAGCAATCAGCCCCAGCATTTT CATRDTDSNQPQHF
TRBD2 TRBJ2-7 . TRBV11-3 TGTGCCAGCAGCTTAGAGGGACTAGCGGGCGAAAACGAGCAGTGCTTC CASSLEGLAGENEQCF
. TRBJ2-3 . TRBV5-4 TGTGCCAGCAGCCTGACTAGTAGGACAGATACGCAGTATTTT CASSLTSRTDTQYF
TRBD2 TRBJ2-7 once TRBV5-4 TGTGCCAGCAGCTTGACGGGAGGGGGGGAGCAGTACTTC CASSLTGGGEQYF
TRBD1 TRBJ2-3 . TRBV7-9 TGTGCCAGCAGCCCTCAACCGACAGGGGTCACAGATACGCAGTATTTT CASSPQPTGVTDTQYF
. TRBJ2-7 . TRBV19 TGTGCCAGTAGTATCGCGACAGCTTCCTACGAGCAGTACTTC CASSIATASYEQYF
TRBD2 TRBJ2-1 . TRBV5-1 TGCGCCAGCAGCTTGTCTTCCGCTAGCGGGAGGGCCAATGAGCAGTTCTTC CASSLSSASGRANEQFF
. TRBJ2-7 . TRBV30 TGTGCCTGGAGTGTGGGCAGTTCCTACGAGCAGTACTTC CAWSVGSSYEQYF
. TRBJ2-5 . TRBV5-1 TGCGCCAGCAGCGCCCAACAGGGGGGGCCGCAAGAGACCCAGTACTTC CASSAQQGGPQETQYF
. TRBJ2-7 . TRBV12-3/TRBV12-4 TGTGCCAGCAGTCGCGGGGATGCATACGAGCAGTACTTC CASSRGDAYEQYF
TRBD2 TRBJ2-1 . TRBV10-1 TGCGCCAGCAACCCTCCCTGGGTGCTAGCGGGAGGCGTCAATGAGCAGTTCTTC CASNPPWVLAGGVNEQFF